This TCR beta chain was observed in a study of blood T cell repertoires in COVID-19. Study summary: PBMCs, B-cell-depleted T cells, or T cells were the source of the cDNA or gDNA that made up the material.

Participants came from roughly 24 US areas, aged roughly 18 to 100 years. Assignment of participants to cohorts was predicated upon participant-reported clinical history. The germline V gene has CDR1 SEHNR and CDR2 FQNEAQ (reference sequence). V was trimmed by 5 bases and J by 5 bases, leaving 13 bases between them. The CDR3 sequence is 14 residues long. Original data processing: Amplification with reference gene primers provided the estimates of nucleated cell counts. The assay was immunoSEQ multiplex PCR, and TCRdb's table has in-frame clones only and misses some. Clone size and V and J calls were adopted from that table, with D and trimming inferred from the DNA. This table holds some 300,000 clones, more than 85% found once.

The chain recombines TRBV7-9 with TRBJ1-5; the D gene is possibly TRBD1 (5 bases). Sequenced material: PBMCs or T cells enriched from blood (not recorded which). The receptor comes from a woman aged 25 to 39 who had recovered from COVID-19. CDR3 sequence reads: CASSTQGGDQPQHF. As DNA, the CDR3 is TGTGCCAGCAGCACGCAGGGAGGGGATCAGCCCCAGCATTTT.